This T cell receptor (beta chain) was captured in a study of CD8+ T cells in alopecia areata. Researchers picked out CD4+ and CD8+ T cells from PBMCs by sorting. Overall study results and limits: The study found TCR sharing across patients less clear than in mice, possibly for HLA reasons. Scalp lesions, especially in alopecia totalis/universalis, had higher clonality than normal scalp.

This CDR3 has 14 residues. Trimming took off 4 bases at V and 3 bases at J, with 9 bases between the two ends. Germline lookup yields CDR1 SEHNR and CDR2 FQNEAQ (reference sequence). RNA, once extracted, was reverse transcribed into cDNA for use as the sequencing template. Some clones are missing from TCRdb's copy, which holds only in-frame ones; the method was immunoSEQ multiplex PCR. This sample has about 200,000 clones, with 56% found just once. As regards this clone: Its antigen is unknown.

Material for sequencing was CD8+ T cells sorted from blood. The origin of this receptor is a human donor in good health. The chain combines TRBV7-9 with TRBJ1-4; D is unresolved. CDR3 DNA: TGTGCCAGCAGCTCCTCAGGCGCTAATGAAAAACTGTTTTTT. Its translation: CASSSSGANEKLFF.